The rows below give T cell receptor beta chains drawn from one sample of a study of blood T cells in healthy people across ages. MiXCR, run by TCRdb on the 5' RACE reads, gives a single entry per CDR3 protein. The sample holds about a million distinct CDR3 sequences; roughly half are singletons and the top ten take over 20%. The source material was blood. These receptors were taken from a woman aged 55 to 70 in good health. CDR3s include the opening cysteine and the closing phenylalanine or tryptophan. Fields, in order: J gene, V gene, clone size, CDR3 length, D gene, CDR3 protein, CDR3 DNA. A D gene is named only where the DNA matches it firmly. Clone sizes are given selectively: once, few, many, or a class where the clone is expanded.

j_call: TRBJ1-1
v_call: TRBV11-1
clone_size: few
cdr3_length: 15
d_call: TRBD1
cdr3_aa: CASSPRDRKNTEAFF
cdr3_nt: TGTGCCAGCAGCCCACGGGACAGAAAGAACACTGAAGCTTTCTTT

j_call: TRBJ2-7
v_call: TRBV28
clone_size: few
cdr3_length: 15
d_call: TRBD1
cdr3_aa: CASTSGDRALYEQYF
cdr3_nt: TGTGCCAGCACCTCTGGGGACAGGGCCCTCTACGAGCAGTACTTC

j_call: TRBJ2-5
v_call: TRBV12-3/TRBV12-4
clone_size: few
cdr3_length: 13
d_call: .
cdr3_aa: CASSFRTLSTQYF
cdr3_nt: TGTGCCAGCAGTTTTCGGACCTTGTCGACCCAGTACTTC

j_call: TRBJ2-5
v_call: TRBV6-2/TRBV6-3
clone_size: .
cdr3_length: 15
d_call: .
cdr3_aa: CACRDRATSRETQYF
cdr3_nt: TGTGCCTGCAGAGATCGGGCAACTTCCAGGGAGACCCAGTACTTC

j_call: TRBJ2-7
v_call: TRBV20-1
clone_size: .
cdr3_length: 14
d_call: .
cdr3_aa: CSASRRTLSYEQYF
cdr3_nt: TGCAGTGCTAGTCGACGGACCCTCTCCTACGAGCAGTACTTC

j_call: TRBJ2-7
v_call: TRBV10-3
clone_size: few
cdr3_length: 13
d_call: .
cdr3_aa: CAASRQFGDEQYF
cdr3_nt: TGTGCCGCCAGTAGACAGTTCGGCGACGAGCAGTACTTC

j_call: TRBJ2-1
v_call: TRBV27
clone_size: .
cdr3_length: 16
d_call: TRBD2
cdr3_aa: CASSLLGSLAGGEQFF
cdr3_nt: TGTGCCAGCAGTTTGTTGGGATCGCTAGCGGGAGGGGAGCAGTTCTTC

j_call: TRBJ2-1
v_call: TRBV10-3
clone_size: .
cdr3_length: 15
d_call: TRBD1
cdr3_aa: CAIRDRGKSSYEQFF
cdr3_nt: TGTGCCATCAGGGACAGGGGGAAAAGCTCCTACGAGCAGTTCTTC

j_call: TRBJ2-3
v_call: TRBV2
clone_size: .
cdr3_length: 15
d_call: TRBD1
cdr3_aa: CASSLDRGQTDTQYF
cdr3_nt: TGTGCCAGCAGTCTCGACAGGGGACAGACAGATACGCAGTATTTT

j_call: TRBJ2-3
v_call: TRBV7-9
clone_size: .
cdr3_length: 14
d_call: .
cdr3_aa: CASSLYGGTDAQYF
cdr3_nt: TGTGCCAGCAGCTTATACGGCGGGACAGATGCGCAGTATTTT

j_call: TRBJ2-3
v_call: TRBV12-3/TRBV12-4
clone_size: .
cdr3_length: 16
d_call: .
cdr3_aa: CASTPGPGALTDTQYF
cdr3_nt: TGCGCCAGCACCCCTGGACCGGGAGCCCTCACAGATACGCAGTATTTT

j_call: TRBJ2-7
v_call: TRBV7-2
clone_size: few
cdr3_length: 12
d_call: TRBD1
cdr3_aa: CASTRQGYEQYF
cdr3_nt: TGTGCCAGCACTCGACAGGGGTACGAGCAGTACTTC

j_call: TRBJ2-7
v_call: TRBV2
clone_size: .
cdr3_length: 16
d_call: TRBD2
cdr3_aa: CASRRKVVAGPYEQYF
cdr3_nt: TGTGCCAGCAGACGCAAGGTAGTAGCGGGGCCCTACGAGCAGTACTTC

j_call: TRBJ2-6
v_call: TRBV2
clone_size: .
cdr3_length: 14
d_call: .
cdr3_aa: CARKGNSGANVLTF
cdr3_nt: TGTGCCAGAAAAGGGAACTCTGGGGCCAACGTCCTGACTTTC

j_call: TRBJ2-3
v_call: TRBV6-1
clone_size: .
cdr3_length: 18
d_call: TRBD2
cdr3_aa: CASSLGLAGTGLADTQYF
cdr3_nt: TGTGCCAGCAGCCTCGGACTAGCGGGAACGGGTTTAGCAGATACGCAGTATTTT

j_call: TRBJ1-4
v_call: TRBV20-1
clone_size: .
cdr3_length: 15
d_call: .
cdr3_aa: CGARPPGKPNEKLFF
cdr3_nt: TGCGGTGCTAGACCCCCAGGGAAACCTAATGAAAAACTGTTTTTT

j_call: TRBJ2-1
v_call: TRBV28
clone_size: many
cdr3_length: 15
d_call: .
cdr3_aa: CASRRGGSSYNEQFF
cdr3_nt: TGTGCCAGCAGACGAGGGGGGAGCTCCTACAATGAGCAGTTCTTC

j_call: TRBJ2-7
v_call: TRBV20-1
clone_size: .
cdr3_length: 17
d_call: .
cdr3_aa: CSARATPGHGPIYEQYF
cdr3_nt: TGCAGTGCTAGAGCGACTCCGGGACACGGGCCGATCTACGAGCAGTACTTC

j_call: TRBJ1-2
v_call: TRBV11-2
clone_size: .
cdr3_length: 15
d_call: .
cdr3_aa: CASSLGLDRFYGYTF
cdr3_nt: TGTGCCAGCAGCTTAGGCCTAGACAGGTTCTATGGCTACACCTTC

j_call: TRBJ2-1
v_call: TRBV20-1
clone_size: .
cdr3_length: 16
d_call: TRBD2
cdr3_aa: CSARDPASGSYYEQFF
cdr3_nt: TGCAGTGCTAGAGACCCCGCTAGCGGGAGTTATTACGAGCAGTTCTTC

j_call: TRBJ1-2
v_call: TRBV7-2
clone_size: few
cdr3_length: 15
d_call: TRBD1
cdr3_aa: CASSQGQGGNYGYTF
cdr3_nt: TGTGCCAGCAGCCAGGGACAGGGGGGGAACTATGGCTACACCTTC

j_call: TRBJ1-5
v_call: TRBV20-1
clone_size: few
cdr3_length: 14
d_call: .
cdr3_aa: CSVAGLYSNQPQHF
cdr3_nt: TGCAGTGTCGCCGGCCTTTATAGCAATCAGCCCCAGCATTTT

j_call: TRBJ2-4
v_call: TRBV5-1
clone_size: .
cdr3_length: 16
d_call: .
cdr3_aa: CASSPANGGPANIKYF
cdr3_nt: TGCGCCAGCAGCCCGGCCAACGGGGGGCCCGCAAACATTAAGTACTTC

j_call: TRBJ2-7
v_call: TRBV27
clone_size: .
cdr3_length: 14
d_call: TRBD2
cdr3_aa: CASTFSGDSYEQYF
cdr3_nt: TGTGCCAGCACTTTTAGCGGGGATTCCTACGAGCAGTACTTC

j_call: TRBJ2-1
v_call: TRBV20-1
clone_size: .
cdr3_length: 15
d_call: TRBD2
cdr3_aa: CSAIDGGRAVDEQFF
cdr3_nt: TGCAGTGCTATAGACGGCGGGAGGGCCGTTGATGAGCAGTTCTTC

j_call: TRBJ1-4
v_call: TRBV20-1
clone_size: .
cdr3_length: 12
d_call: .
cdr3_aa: CSARDSGEKLFF
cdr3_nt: TGCAGTGCTAGAGATTCCGGTGAAAAACTGTTTTTT

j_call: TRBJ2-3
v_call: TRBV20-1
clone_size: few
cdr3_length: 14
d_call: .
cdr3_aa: CSARLAESTDTQYF
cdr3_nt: TGCAGTGCTAGATTAGCGGAAAGCACAGATACGCAGTATTTT

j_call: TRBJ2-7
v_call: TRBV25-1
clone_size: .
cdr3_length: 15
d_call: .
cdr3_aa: CASGDWGIRSYEQYF
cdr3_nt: TGTGCCAGCGGTGATTGGGGTATCCGCTCCTACGAGCAGTACTTC

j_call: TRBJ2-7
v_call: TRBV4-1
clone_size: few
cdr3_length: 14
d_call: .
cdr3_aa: CASSQDSGGIEQYF
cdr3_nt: TGCGCCAGCAGCCAAGATTCCGGGGGCATCGAGCAGTACTTC

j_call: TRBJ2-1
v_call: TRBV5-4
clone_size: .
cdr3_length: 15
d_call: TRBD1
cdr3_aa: CASSPVGQGAWEQFF
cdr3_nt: TGTGCCAGCAGCCCGGTTGGACAGGGGGCTTGGGAGCAGTTCTTC

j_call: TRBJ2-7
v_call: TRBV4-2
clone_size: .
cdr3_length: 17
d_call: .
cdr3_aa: CASSQGTSAAGRDEQYF
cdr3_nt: TGTGCCAGCAGCCAAGGAACATCAGCGGCGGGACGAGACGAGCAGTACTTC

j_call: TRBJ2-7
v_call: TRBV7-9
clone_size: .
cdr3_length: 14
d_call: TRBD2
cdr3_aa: CASSLDLAVHEQYF
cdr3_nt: TGTGCCAGCAGCTTAGATCTAGCGGTTCACGAGCAGTACTTC

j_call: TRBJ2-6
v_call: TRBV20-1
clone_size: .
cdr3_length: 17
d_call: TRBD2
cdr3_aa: CSAVSGAGYSGANVLTF
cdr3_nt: TGCAGTGCCGTTAGCGGGGCAGGATACTCTGGGGCCAACGTCCTGACTTTC